Below, 18 T cell receptor beta chains from the same sample are listed, as sequenced in a study of blood T cell repertoires in COVID-19 (dated by TCRdb to the early 2020s). Library construction relied on the immunoSEQ multiplex PCR assay. TCRdb re-hosts the immuneACCESS table, in-frame sequences only. Its copies lack some clones; in the studies checked, an unresolved V gene accounts for under half of them, and the cause for the rest is not known. The sample profile shows some 240,000 clones; around 86% of them were found once. 3.3% of the sample is in the top ten clones. The sample consisted of PBMCs or T cells enriched from blood (not recorded which). The receptors come from a woman between 40 and 55 years old with acute COVID-19.

This chain connects TRBV7-9 to TRBJ2-1, with TRBD2 matching 11 bases. The germline CDR1 and CDR2 sequences are SEHNR and FQNEAQ (reference sequence). The junction had 5 bases not matched to a gene; V was cut back by 2 bases and J by 8 bases. The CDR3 extends over 15 amino acids. The CDR3 DNA reads as TGTGCCAGCAGCTTAATATTAGCGGGAGGGGATGAGCAGTTCTTC. It is translated as CASSLILAGGDEQFF.

The rearrangement joins TRBV12-3 or TRBV12-4 to TRBJ1-2, with D maybe TRBD1 (5 bases). The ends were cut back, 2 bases at V and 6 bases at J, with 10 bases in the middle. This CDR3 spans 13 amino acids. CDR3 loop: CASSLFGGNGYTF. CDR3 nucleotides: TGTGCCAGCAGTTTATTCGGGGGGAATGGCTACACCTTC.

The rearrangement joins TRBV14 to TRBJ2-7, with TRBD1 matching over 7 bases. The germline gives CDR1 SGHDN, CDR2 FVKESK. V lost 5 bases, J lost 3 bases, and 4 bases stayed unmatched. This CDR3 contains 13 residues. The CDR3 here is CASSDRVFYEQYF. As DNA, the CDR3 is TGTGCCAGCAGCGACAGGGTTTTCTACGAGCAGTACTTC. Combining the CDR3 with reference TRBV14 and TRBJ2-7 gives the whole variable domain EAGVTQFPSHSVIEKGQTVTLRCDPISGHDNLYWYRRVMGKEIKFLLHFVKESKQDESGMPNNRFLAERTGGTYSTLKVQPAELEDSGVYFCASSDRVFYEQYFGPGTRLTVT.

The rearrangement joins TRBV4-1 to TRBJ2-2, with 9 bases lining up with TRBD2. This CDR3 comprises 18 residues. CDR1 is MGHRA, CDR2 YSYEKL, per germline. With 0 bases clipped from V and 3 bases from J, the junction kept 8 bases outside the gene matches. Written as DNA, the CDR3 is TGCGCCAGCAGCCAAGATGGCGGACTAGCGAGTCACACCGGGGAGCTGTTTTTT. Translation gives CASSQDGGLASHTGELFF.

This chain joins TRBV5-1 and TRBJ2-6; TRBD1 agrees at 8 bases. The CDR3 length is 18 residues. Germline V CDR1 and CDR2: SGHRS, YFSETQ. The V segment lost 4 bases and the J segment 0 bases; nucleotides outside the gene matches: 9. The CDR3 reads CASSISGGSISGANVLTF. The CDR3 DNA is TGCGCCAGCAGCATTTCAGGGGGCTCGATCTCTGGGGCCAACGTCCTGACTTTC.

This chain uses TRBV2 with TRBJ2-5; D ambiguous. The CDR3 has 13 residues. The germline gives CDR1 SNHLY, CDR2 FYNNEI. The ends were cut back, 3 bases at V and 5 bases at J, with 10 bases in the middle. CDR3 protein: CASSDVTRETQYF. As DNA, the CDR3 is TGTGCCAGCAGTGACGTTACGCGGGAGACCCAGTACTTC.

This sequence joins TRBV19 and TRBJ1-1; D unclear. Per the germline V gene, CDR1 is LNHDA and CDR2 is SQIVND (reference sequence). The length of the CDR3 is 15 residues. Trimming stripped 0 bases from V and 7 bases from J, with 15 bases between. As DNA, the CDR3 is TGTGCCAGTAGTATAGATCTAGTCGGGATCGATGAAGCTTTCTTT. Translated, it gives CASSIDLVGIDEAFF.

This clone was counted once. This chain joins TRBV27 and TRBJ2-1; 10 positions agree with TRBD1. This CDR3 has 17 residues. Per the germline V gene, CDR1 is MNHEY and CDR2 is SMNVEV (reference sequence). The junction had 8 bases not matched to a gene; V was cut back by 5 bases and J by 1 base. The CDR3 loop is CASSKRQGAASYNEQFF. For the CDR3, the DNA is TGTGCCAGCAGTAAGAGACAGGGGGCGGCTTCCTACAATGAGCAGTTCTTC.

As for this clone: Different DNA sequences within this sample yield the same CDR3. The chain has TRBV6-5 and TRBJ1-5, with 9 positions matching TRBD1. V lost 2 bases, J lost 4 bases, and 3 bases stayed unmatched. The V gene's germline CDR1 is MNHEY and CDR2 SVGAGI. CDR3 size: 15 residues. Here the CDR3 reads CASSYGTGSNQPQHF. CDR3 bases: TGTGCCAGCAGTTACGGGACAGGGAGTAATCAGCCCCAGCATTTT.

The CDR3 reads CASSEEGLAGGYEQYF. The CDR3 bases are TGCGCCAGCAGCGAGGAAGGACTAGCGGGAGGGTACGAGCAGTACTTC. The chain couples TRBV5-1 to TRBJ2-7; 15 bases fit TRBD2. The CDR3 is made up of 16 amino acids. V lost 4 bases and J lost 4; bases outside the gene matches: 6. The germline CDR1 and CDR2 sequences are SGHRS and YFSETQ.

About this clone: The same CDR3 can be traced to other DNA sequences in this sample. The chain employs TRBV24-1 and TRBJ2-5; D is undetermined. Trimming took off 3 bases at V and 5 bases at J, with 9 bases between the two ends. The CDR3 extends over 13 amino acids. CDR1 and CDR2 (germline): KGHDR, SFDVKD. As DNA, the CDR3 is TGTGCCACCAGTGATCGAGGTCGGGAGACCCAGTACTTC. Protein product: CATSDRGRETQYF.

J is TRBJ2-1 and V is TRBV2, with D uncertain. CDR3 length: 13 amino acids. Germline assignment: CDR1 SNHLY and CDR2 FYNNEI. V was pared by 7 bases and J by 4 bases, with 11 bases between. The CDR3 is CASKLEEYNEQFF. CDR3 in DNA: TGTGCCAGCAAGTTAGAGGAGTACAATGAGCAGTTCTTC. The entire variable domain, with the rest obtained from reference TRBV2 and TRBJ2-1, is as follows: EPEVTQTPSHQVTQMGQEVILRCVPISNHLYFYWYRQILGQKVEFLVSFYNNEISEKSEIFDDQFSVERPDGSNFTLKIRSTKLEDSAMYFCASKLEEYNEQFFGPGTRLTVL.

The gene calls are TRBV18 and TRBJ2-1; TRBD2 agrees at 10 bases. The CDR3 covers 15 residues. Germline V lookup: CDR1 KGHSH, CDR2 LQKENI. With 3 bases clipped from V and 8 bases from J, the junction kept 7 bases outside the gene matches. The DNA for the CDR3 is TGTGCCAGCTCACCCGTGTCGGGACTAGCGCATGAGCAGTTCTTC. It is translated as CASSPVSGLAHEQFF. The complete variable domain, with remaining parts taken from reference TRBV18 and TRBJ2-1, reads NAGVMQNPRHLVRRRGQEARLRCSPMKGHSHVYWYRQLPEEGLKFMVYLQKENIIDESGMPKERFSAEFPKEGPSILRIQQVVRGDSAAYFCASSPVSGLAHEQFFGPGTRLTVL.

The chain joins TRBV6-5 to TRBJ2-1; D perhaps matches TRBD2 (5 bases). The CDR3 loop spans 15 amino acids. V lost 5 bases and J 4 bases, leaving 15 bases between the germline ends. CDR1 MNHEY and CDR2 SVGAGI come from the germline V gene. CDR3 bases: TGTGCCAGCAGTATTACGGGGAACACATACAATGAGCAGTTCTTC. Its translation: CASSITGNTYNEQFF.

The chain links TRBV29-1 to TRBJ1-1; D gene ambiguous. This CDR3 region has 15 residues. From germline, CDR1 is SQVTM and CDR2 ANQGSEA. The germline V and J ends were trimmed by 3 bases and 5 bases, with 19 bases remaining between them. The chain's CDR3 is CSVDPFSYSGTEAFF. The CDR3 DNA sequence: TGCAGCGTTGACCCTTTTAGTTACAGTGGTACTGAAGCTTTCTTT.

The genes are TRBV18 and TRBJ1-1; 9 bases map to TRBD1. The CDR3 covers 14 residues. V was pared by 5 bases and J by 7 bases, with 8 bases of the junction left unmatched. Per germline, CDR1 KGHSH and CDR2 LQKENI. This chain's CDR3 is CASSGDRAVVEAFF. The DNA for the CDR3 is TGTGCCAGCTCAGGGGACAGGGCGGTGGTTGAAGCTTTCTTT. The entire variable domain, with the rest obtained from reference TRBV18 and TRBJ1-1, is as follows: NAGVMQNPRHLVRRRGQEARLRCSPMKGHSHVYWYRQLPEEGLKFMVYLQKENIIDESGMPKERFSAEFPKEGPSILRIQQVVRGDSAAYFCASSGDRAVVEAFFGQGTRLTVV.

The V and J genes are TRBV2 and TRBJ2-1, with 8 bases aligning to TRBD2. V trimming: 1 base; J trimming: 7 bases; junction bases outside the gene matches: 9. The germline V gene has CDR1 SNHLY and CDR2 FYNNEI. The CDR3 totals 16 residues. CDR3: CASSEVERELMNEQFF. DNA for the CDR3: TGTGCCAGCAGTGAAGTAGAGCGGGAGTTGATGAATGAGCAGTTCTTC.

V usage is TRBV7-9 and J usage is TRBJ2-7; D not resolved. The CDR3 has 11 amino acids. The germline V gene has CDR1 SEHNR and CDR2 FQNEAQ (reference sequence). Trimming cost V 5 bases and J 3 bases, with 5 bases left between them. The CDR3 protein is CASSLYYEQYF. CDR3 DNA sequence: TGTGCCAGCAGCCTGTACTACGAGCAGTACTTC.